The clone carrying this T cell receptor beta chain was found many times. Its matching antigen is unknown. These data come from a study of identical twins. Overall study results and limits: Twin-shared out-of-frame alpha sequences were enriched for low generation probability.

TCRdb itself ran the 5' RACE reads through MiXCR, one entry per CDR3 protein. This sample yields about 190,000 distinct CDR3 sequences, of which approximately 15% are seen a single time; 40% belongs to the top ten. The sample also formed part of further work on T cells expressing NK-cell markers. As that report states: In sorted CD3+CD56+NKG2C+, CD3+CD56+NKG2C- and CD3+CD56-NKG2C+ T cells, TCR beta repertoires were obtained. The authors restricted sorting to alpha-beta TCR T cells with an anti-gamma-delta TCR antibody in several experiments. Of the CD8+ T cell pool in 5 to 7 donors, about 1.0-7.0% was accounted for by dominant NKG2C+ clonotypes.

The receptor comes from a woman younger than 35 in good health. The source material was CD8+ T cells sorted from blood.

The CDR3 loop reads CSVESVTGDDYGYTF. In DNA form, the CDR3 reads TGCAGCGTTGAGTCCGTGACAGGGGACGACTATGGCTACACCTTC. The chain couples TRBV29-1 to TRBJ1-2; 8 nucleotides line up with TRBD1. The CDR3 is 15 amino acids. Germline assignment: CDR1 SQVTM and CDR2 ANQGSEA. J lost 3 bases, V lost 3 bases, and 9 bases had no gene match. Using reference TRBV29-1 and TRBJ1-2 for the parts outside the CDR3, the full variable domain is SAVISQKPSRDICQRGTSLTIQCQVDSQVTMMFWYRQQPGQSLTLIATANQGSEATYESGFVIDKFPISRPNLTFSTLTVSNMSPEDSSIYLCSVESVTGDDYGYTFGSGTRLTVV.